A selection of T cell receptor beta chains follows, all from one sample in a study of blood T cells in healthy people across ages. TCRdb redid the calling of the 5' RACE reads with MiXCR, one entry per CDR3 protein. The sample yields about 970,000 distinct CDR3 sequences, approximately 50% seen once. Specimen: blood. Receptor source: a woman aged 55-69 years in good health. Both conserved end residues are part of each CDR3. Each record gives: V gene, J gene, D gene, clone size, CDR3 DNA, CDR3 protein. The D gene is left open where the match is weak. For some rows the clone size is stated as once, few or many, or as a class when expanded; others skip it.

>TRBV9|TRBJ2-1|TRBD2|.
TGTGCCAGCAGCGTAGTTAGGGGGACTAGCGGGAGTTGGTACAATGAGCAGTTCTTC
CASSVVRGTSGSWYNEQFF
>TRBV28|TRBJ2-5|.|.
TGTGCCAGCAGCCCCACAAGGTACCAAGAGACCCAGTACTTC
CASSPTRYQETQYF
>TRBV19|TRBJ2-1|.|few
TGTGCCAGTAGCACCCTAGGTAATGAGCAGTTCTTC
CASSTLGNEQFF
>TRBV9|TRBJ2-3|TRBD2|.
TGTGCCAGCAGCGTAGCTGTAGCGGGAGGGGAAGATACGCAGTATTTT
CASSVAVAGGEDTQYF
>TRBV20-1|TRBJ1-5|.|.
TGCAGTGCTGCAGGGGTCCTGAATCAGCCCCAGCATTTT
CSAAGVLNQPQHF
>TRBV29-1|TRBJ2-1|.|few
TGCAGCGTTGAAGGAATAGCGGATGAGCAGTTCTTC
CSVEGIADEQFF
>TRBV12-3/TRBV12-4|TRBJ2-2|.|.
TGTGCCAGCAGTTTCTCCGGGATAACCACCGGGGAGCTGTTTTTT
CASSFSGITTGELFF
>TRBV20-1|TRBJ2-7|.|.
TGCAGTGCTAGAGGTACTTCCCCGCGCACCAGCTCCTACGAGCAGTACTTC
CSARGTSPRTSSYEQYF
>TRBV7-9|TRBJ2-7|.|.
TGTGCCAGCAGCGCGGACAGAAGTCAAGAGCAGTACTTC
CASSADRSQEQYF
>TRBV9|TRBJ1-2|.|few
TGTGCCAGCAGCGTAAAAAGGACGGGGTTGGATTATGGCTACACCTTC
CASSVKRTGLDYGYTF
>TRBV6-5|TRBJ2-5|.|.
TGTGCCAGCAGTTTTAGGACGGACGGGGAGACCCAGTACTTC
CASSFRTDGETQYF
>TRBV4-1|TRBJ1-5|.|few
TGCGCCAGCAGCCAAGAGGAGGCGCGGCAGCCCCAGCATTTT
CASSQEEARQPQHF
>TRBV7-3|TRBJ2-2|.|.
TGTGCCAGCAGCTCCCAGGGACGCACGAACACCGGGGGGCTGTTTTTT
CASSSQGRTNTGGLFF
>TRBV5-4|TRBJ2-2|.|.
TGTGCCAGCAGCCTCAGAGACGGCCGGGGGGAGCTGTTTTTT
CASSLRDGRGELFF
>TRBV10-3|TRBJ2-1|.|.
TGTGCCATCAGTGAGTCGTCTGGGAGCAATGAGCAGTTCTTC
CAISESSGSNEQFF
>TRBV6-5|TRBJ2-3|TRBD2|.
TGTGCCAGCACGGTTTCAGCGGGGAGGACTGCAGATACGCAGTATTTT
CASTVSAGRTADTQYF
>TRBV27|TRBJ2-1|TRBD2|few
TGTGCCAGCTCCCTTTCGGGGTCGGCTAGCGGGAGGGATGAGCAGTTCTTC
CASSLSGSASGRDEQFF
>TRBV7-9|TRBJ2-3|.|.
TGTGCCAGCAGCGTTCTCGACCAGGGCCCGCAGTATTTT
CASSVLDQGPQYF
>TRBV20-1|TRBJ1-2|.|.
TGCAGTGCTAGAGCTGGTTCCTATGGCTACACCTTC
CSARAGSYGYTF
>TRBV4-3|TRBJ2-1|.|.
TGCGCCAGCCGCCAAGGGGTCAGTGGAACCCTCGGGTTCTTC
CASRQGVSGTLGFF
>TRBV4-2|TRBJ2-7|.|.
TGTGCCAGCAGCCAAGAAACAGGTTTCTCTGGCGACGAGCAGTACTTC
CASSQETGFSGDEQYF
>TRBV5-1|TRBJ2-5|.|.
TGCGCCAGCAGCTCGACTCGAGGGAAGGAGACCCAGTACTTC
CASSSTRGKETQYF